Presented here are 31 T cell receptor beta chains from one specimen sequenced in a study of beta chain features in type 1 diabetes. Expressed TCRB transcripts were sequenced after all isolated RNA was converted to cDNA. Generated by immunoSEQ multiplex PCR, the TCRdb table keeps only in-frame clones and is missing some. The data hold about 650,000 clones, with around 11% observed a single time. Findings of the study overall: Moderate but significant shortening of TCRB CDR3s was recorded in all four CD4+ subsets from Type 1 diabetes patients.

No antigens are known for them. The sequenced sample was naive CD4+ T cells from blood. The receptor set was obtained from a young man with type 1 diabetes.

This clone was detected a few times. This CDR3 reads CASSSGQGRGTGELFF. The CDR3 DNA follows: TGTGCCAGCAGCTCCGGACAGGGGAGGGGAACCGGGGAGCTGTTTTTT. The chain links TRBV7-9 to TRBJ2-2; 9 bases fit TRBD1. The CDR3 runs 16 residues. The J segment lost 5 bases and the V segment lost 4 bases, leaving 8 bases of the junction unmatched. Germline CDR1 is SEHNR and CDR2 is FQNEAQ (reference sequence).

This clone was found a few times. The same CDR3 is also encoded by other DNA sequences in this sample. The rearrangement links TRBV5-1 to TRBJ2-3, with D possibly being TRBD2 (6 bases). In germline, CDR1 is SGHRS, CDR2 YFSETQ. The CDR3 covers 14 residues. Deletions cut 1 base from V and 1 base from J, with 7 bases between. The DNA for the CDR3 is TGCGCCAGCAGCTTGTCGGGGGGCACAGATACGCAGTATTTT. Translated: CASSLSGGTDTQYF.

The genes are TRBV9 and TRBJ1-2, with unresolved D. The CDR3 totals 15 residues. V dropped 0 bases and J dropped 4 bases, with 13 bases sitting between them. Germline assignment: CDR1 SGDLS and CDR2 YYNGEE. The CDR3 protein is CASSVEQGQSYGYTF. The CDR3 region has the DNA TGTGCCAGCAGCGTAGAACAAGGGCAGAGCTATGGCTACACCTTC.

This clone was counted only a few times. The rearrangement joins TRBV2 to TRBJ1-1, with TRBD1 matching 9 bases. The germline V gene encodes CDR1 SNHLY and CDR2 FYNNEI. J was trimmed by 2 bases and V by 5 bases; bases with no gene match: 3. The CDR3 covers 14 residues. The CDR3 DNA follows: TGTGCCAGCAGTAGGACAGGGGCCAACACTGAAGCTTTCTTT. Protein sequence: CASSRTGANTEAFF.

The chain joins TRBV7-2 to TRBJ2-5, with 9 bases matching TRBD1. The ends lost 0 bases at V and 5 bases at J; junction bases unmatched: 7. There are 16 residues in the CDR3. Germline V gene data show CDR1 as SGHTA and CDR2 as FQGNSA. The CDR3 loop reads CASSLAHRGPGETQYF. CDR3 coding DNA: TGTGCCAGCAGCTTAGCGCACAGGGGGCCGGGGGAGACCCAGTACTTC.

The genes are TRBV9 and TRBJ1-1, with D hard to call. Per germline, CDR1 SGDLS and CDR2 YYNGEE. The CDR3 extends over 13 amino acids. The V and J ends lost 2 bases and 9 bases respectively, with 14 bases between them. The CDR3 coding sequence is TGTGCCAGCAGCGTCATAACCGGGCCCAAAGCTTTCTTT. This translates into CASSVITGPKAFF. Variable domain in full (rest from reference TRBV9 and TRBJ1-1): DSGVTQTPKHLITATGQRVTLRCSPRSGDLSVYWYQQSLDQGLQFLIQYYNGEERAKGNILERFSAQQFPDLHSELNLSSLELGDSALYFCASSVITGPKAFFGQGTRLTVV.

A few counts support this clone. The chain carries TRBV11-2 and TRBJ2-7; 9 bases match TRBD1. CDR1 SGHAT and CDR2 FQNNGV come from the germline V gene. The CDR3 is 17 amino acids. Trimming at V came to 5 bases and at J to 0 bases, leaving 11 bases not matched to a gene. As DNA, the CDR3 is TGTGCCAGCAGCCCACGCTTTCCGGGACAGGGCTCCTACGAGCAGTACTTC. It yields the protein CASSPRFPGQGSYEQYF.

The V and J genes are TRBV9 and TRBJ2-2; 7 bases are a match to TRBD1. Unmatched junction bases numbered 2, after V lost 0 bases and J lost 3 bases. Germline V gives CDR1 SGDLS, CDR2 YYNGEE. This CDR3 region has 15 residues. CDR3 protein: CASSVGDSYTGELFF. CDR3 sequence (DNA): TGTGCCAGCAGCGTAGGGGACAGCTACACCGGGGAGCTGTTTTTT.

This clone occurred a few times. The genes are TRBV6-5 and TRBJ2-3; D is undetermined. V dropped 6 bases and J dropped 0 bases, with 13 bases sitting between them. Germline CDR1 and CDR2: MNHEY and SVGAGI. This CDR3 region has 15 residues. CDR3 loop: CASSLKGKSTDTQYF. For the CDR3, the DNA is TGTGCCAGCAGCCTCAAAGGGAAGAGCACAGATACGCAGTATTTT.

This sequence joins TRBV5-1 and TRBJ2-4; D may be TRBD2 (5 bases). Deletions cut 4 bases from V and 1 base from J, with 12 bases between. The germline CDR1 and CDR2 sequences are SGHRS and YFSETQ. This CDR3 is 15 amino acids long. The CDR3 coding sequence is TGCGCCAGCAGCCCCCTGGGAGAGGCCAAAAACATTCAGTACTTC. This translates into CASSPLGEAKNIQYF.

The chain is built from TRBV25-1 and TRBJ2-7; weak D call: TRBD1 (5 bases). Trimming cost V 4 bases and J 9 bases, with 10 bases left between them. Germline V gene lookup returns CDR1 MGHDK and CDR2 SYGVNS. CDR3 size: 11 residues. The CDR3 spells CASSGRVGQYF. DNA of the CDR3: TGTGCCAGCAGTGGCAGGGTGGGGCAGTACTTC.

This clone was picked up a small number of times. V usage is TRBV5-1 and J usage is TRBJ1-2, with 10 bases identical to TRBD1. Trimming removed 0 bases from V and 8 bases from J; junction bases left unmatched: 4. The CDR3 loop spans 14 amino acids. CDR1 SGHRS and CDR2 YFSETQ come from the germline V gene. The DNA of the CDR3 is TGCGCCAGCAGCTTGGCGGGACAGGGGCTGGGCTACACCTTC. Protein: CASSLAGQGLGYTF.

The rearrangement uses TRBV30 and TRBJ1-6; TRBD1 aligns across 7 bases. J was trimmed by 9 bases and V by 3 bases; bases with no gene match: 8. Germline values: CDR1 GTSNPN, CDR2 SVGIG (reference sequence). The CDR3 is made up of 14 amino acids. This CDR3 reads CAWRLRGLASPLHF. The CDR3 region has the DNA TGTGCCTGGAGACTGAGGGGGCTGGCTTCACCCCTCCACTTT.

The J gene is TRBJ2-3, the V gene TRBV2; 8 bases are a match to TRBD1. Germline V gene sequence: CDR1 SNHLY, CDR2 FYNNEI. The CDR3 runs to 14 residues. V trimming: 5 bases; J trimming: 3 bases; junction bases outside the gene matches: 4. The CDR3 region is CASSQGAATDTQYF. In nucleotides, the CDR3 is TGTGCCAGCAGTCAGGGGGCTGCGACAGATACGCAGTATTTT.

This clone turned up a few times. This chain joins TRBV6-6 and TRBJ2-7, with 7 bases matching TRBD2. The ends lost 10 bases at V and 2 bases at J; junction bases unmatched: 5. From germline, CDR1 is MNHNY and CDR2 SVGAGI (reference sequence). The CDR3 spans 12 residues. This chain's CDR3 is CAIRAGAYEQYF. For the CDR3, the DNA is TGTGCCATCAGGGCGGGGGCCTACGAGCAGTACTTC.

This chain connects TRBV4-2 to TRBJ2-5; the match to TRBD2 covers 8 bases. Germline CDR1 reads LGHNA; CDR2 reads YNFKEQ. CDR3 length: 15 residues. V shed 3 bases and J 0 bases; nucleotides not matched to a gene: 3. The CDR3 coding sequence is TGTGCCAGCAGCCATAGCGGGGAGTACCAAGAGACCCAGTACTTC. Protein sequence: CASSHSGEYQETQYF.

This clone was counted between two and nine times. The V call is TRBV9, the J call TRBJ2-3, with D possibly matching TRBD1 (7 bases). V gave up 0 bases and J gave up 11 bases, with 16 bases separating them. Germline V lookup: CDR1 SGDLS, CDR2 YYNGEE. The CDR3 is 14 amino acids. DNA for the CDR3: TGTGCCAGCAGCGTAGACCCAGGGGGGAGCGTGCAGTATTTT. It specifies CASSVDPGGSVQYF.

The V gene is TRBV5-1, the J gene TRBJ2-1, with TRBD1 identical over 7 bases. The V gene's germline CDR1 is SGHRS and CDR2 YFSETQ. V shed 3 bases, J shed 7 bases, and the junction held 10 bases outside the gene matches. The CDR3 sequence is 15 residues long. The CDR3 DNA is TGCGCCAGCAGCTCAGCCGGGACAGTCTATAATGAGCAGTTCTTC. Its protein is CASSSAGTVYNEQFF. The whole variable domain, remainder taken from reference TRBV5-1 and TRBJ2-1, is KAGVTQTPRYLIKTRGQQVTLSCSPISGHRSVSWYQQTPGQGLQFLFEYFSETQRNKGNFPGRFSGRQFSNSRSEMNVSTLELGDSALYLCASSSAGTVYNEQFFGPGTRLTVL.

This clone was counted only a few times. The chain links TRBV30 to TRBJ1-2, with D possibly TRBD1 on 5 matching bases. V gave up 0 bases and J gave up 6 bases, with 11 bases separating them. CDR3 size: 13 residues. Germline V gene data show CDR1 as GTSNPN and CDR2 as SVGIG (reference sequence). The CDR3 sequence: CAWSVIQGHGYTF. CDR3 DNA: TGTGCCTGGAGTGTTATCCAGGGTCATGGCTACACCTTC.

This clone was picked up a small number of times. The chain employs TRBV25-1 and TRBJ2-7; 7 bases agree with TRBD1. The V gene's germline CDR1 is MGHDK and CDR2 SYGVNS. The length of the CDR3 is 13 residues. The V and J ends lost 5 bases and 2 bases, in that order; junction bases with no gene match: 3. In nucleotides, the CDR3 is TGTGCCAGCAGTAGACAGGGAACCTACGAGCAGTACTTC. Encoded protein: CASSRQGTYEQYF.

CDR3 DNA sequence: TGTGCCAGCAGCCACTCGACCGGGACTAACTTCCGCGAGCAGTACTTC. As protein: CASSHSTGTNFREQYF. The chain has TRBV4-2 and TRBJ2-7, with 7 bases identical to TRBD2. CDR1 is LGHNA and CDR2 is YNFKEQ in the germline V gene. J gave up 6 bases and V 3 bases, and 14 bases lay outside the gene matches. The CDR3 consists of 16 residues.

This clone was counted between two and nine times. The chain uses TRBV9 and TRBJ1-2; 7 bases match TRBD1. The trim removed 0 bases at V and 7 bases at J, leaving 9 bases unmatched. The V gene's germline CDR1 is SGDLS and CDR2 YYNGEE. This CDR3 is 15 amino acids long. The CDR3 loop is CASSVAISRGTGYTF. For the CDR3, the DNA is TGTGCCAGCAGCGTAGCTATTAGCAGGGGGACTGGCTACACCTTC.

This clone was seen a handful of times. The CDR3 spells CASSSRTGKNEQFF. CDR3 sequence (DNA): TGTGCCAGCTCATCCCGGACAGGGAAGAATGAGCAGTTCTTC. The chain links TRBV18 to TRBJ2-1, with 8 positions matching TRBD1. V lost 5 bases and J lost 7; bases outside the gene matches: 7. Germline-derived CDR1 and CDR2 are KGHSH and LQKENI. The CDR3 has 14 amino acids.

This clone was observed a single time. The V call is TRBV19, the J call TRBJ2-7; 8 bases are shared with TRBD1. Germline loops: CDR1 LNHDA, CDR2 SQIVND (reference sequence). The CDR3 is 15 amino acids. J lost 1 base, V lost 5 bases, and 7 bases had no gene match. This chain's CDR3 is CASSRRQGSSYEQYF. The CDR3 DNA sequence: TGTGCCAGTAGTCGACGACAGGGGTCTTCCTACGAGCAGTACTTC.

This clone has just a few counts. The rearrangement uses TRBV10-3 and TRBJ2-6; no definite D call. The CDR3 runs 14 residues. From germline, CDR1 is ENHRY and CDR2 SYGVKD. The germline V and J ends were trimmed by 3 bases and 2 bases, with 5 bases remaining between them. The CDR3 loop reads CAISDGTGANVLTF. CDR3 DNA sequence: TGTGCCATCAGTGATGGGACTGGGGCCAACGTCCTGACTTTC.

This clone was observed a few times. The chain carries TRBV7-3 and TRBJ1-1; D remains unclear. This CDR3 has 16 amino acids. Germline V gene sequence: CDR1 SGHTA, CDR2 FQGTGA. V lost 5 bases and J 1 base, leaving 17 bases between the germline ends. CDR3 sequence reads: CASSPQEGIGNTEAFF. CDR3 sequence (DNA): TGTGCCAGCAGCCCCCAAGAAGGGATAGGGAACACTGAAGCTTTCTTT.

This clone has more than one count but fewer than ten. The genes are TRBV2 and TRBJ1-2; TRBD1 agrees at 9 bases. This CDR3 has 13 amino acids. Per the germline V gene, CDR1 is SNHLY and CDR2 is FYNNEI. With V trimmed by 9 bases and J by 7 bases, 9 bases remained unmatched. CDR3 bases: TGTGCCAGTCTTGGACAGGGGATCGGTGGCTACACCTTC. The encoded protein is CASLGQGIGGYTF.

V is TRBV6-5 and J is TRBJ1-5; no clear D gene. Trimming stripped 2 bases from V and 0 bases from J, with 5 bases between. There are 14 residues in the CDR3. Germline V lookup: CDR1 MNHEY, CDR2 SVGAGI. In DNA, the CDR3 is TGTGCCAGCAGTTACGACGATAGCAATCAGCCCCAGCATTTT. Its translation is CASSYDDSNQPQHF.

The chain couples TRBV2 to TRBJ1-6; D is uncertain. Germline values: CDR1 SNHLY, CDR2 FYNNEI. V shed 7 bases and J shed 9 bases, with 25 bases lying between them. The CDR3 is made up of 17 amino acids. The CDR3 here is CASILDMTLAGSSPLHF. In DNA form, the CDR3 reads TGTGCCAGCATTCTAGACATGACCCTCGCCGGGAGTTCACCCCTCCACTTT.

This clone occurred once. The genes are TRBV28 and TRBJ2-1, with a tentative D call TRBD1 (6 bases). Trimming took 6 bases from V and 0 from J, leaving 12 bases between them. Germline CDR1 and CDR2: MDHEN and SYDVKM. CDR3 length: 15 residues. The CDR3 coding sequence is TGTGCCAGCAGCCCAGGGGACCACTCCTACAATGAGCAGTTCTTC. Protein sequence: CASSPGDHSYNEQFF.

This clone was seen a handful of times. V usage is TRBV9 and J usage is TRBJ2-6; D is unresolved. The CDR3 sequence is 15 residues long. CDR1 is SGDLS and CDR2 is YYNGEE in the germline V gene. V was shortened by 1 base and J by 0 bases, with 5 bases between the two germline ends. CDR3 nucleotide sequence: TGTGCCAGCAGCGTACAGAGCTCTGGGGCCAACGTCCTGACTTTC. Residues: CASSVQSSGANVLTF.